The source of this T cell receptor beta chain is a study of blood T cell repertoires in COVID-19. Background on the study: Samples taken during acute and convalescent COVID-19 were collected in the United States, Italy and Spain. In each case, the material was cDNA or gDNA derived from T cells, B-cell-depleted T cells, or PBMCs.

As processed by the authors: Amplifying reference gene primers gave estimates of nucleated cell counts. Using immunoSEQ multiplex PCR, the repertoire was profiled, and TCRdb retains in-frame clones only, with some absent. V and J calls and clone size are as listed in that table; D and trimming were resolved from the DNA. The data hold some 220,000 clones, with around 83% observed a single time. This clone has just one count. CDR3 length: 17 residues. Trimming removed 3 bases from V and 1 base from J; junction bases left unmatched: 8. Germline V lookup: CDR1 MGHRA, CDR2 YSYEKL. The sequence was obtained from a man aged 50-59 years with active or convalescent COVID-19. The chain links TRBV4-1 to TRBJ2-5; 10 bases are a match to TRBD2. The sequencing input was peripheral blood. The CDR3 is CASSQALASGSQETQYF. The CDR3, as DNA: TGCGCCAGCAGCCAGGCCCTGGCTAGCGGGAGCCAAGAGACCCAGTACTTC.